Included here is one T cell receptor (beta chain) sequence, with context. Its specificity is unknown. The record originates from a study of T cells in Graves' hyperthyroidism and ophthalmopathy. Overall study: Pretreatment peripheral blood was obtained at initial diagnosis. Findings of the study overall: Ophthalmopathy got predicted by the model a median roughly 6.1 months before its onset.

The TCR beta CDR3 regions underwent amplification using RNA transcripts as the source. In the first-round RT-PCR of the TCR CDR3, the HTBI primer set was used. TCRdb itself ran the multiplex PCR reads through MiXCR, one entry per CDR3 protein. The sample carries about 260,000 distinct CDR3 sequences, over 15% recorded once. Trimming pared 5 bases from V and 8 bases from J, leaving 10 bases between. The germline V gene has CDR1 SGHVS and CDR2 FNYEAQ. The CDR3 covers 12 residues. Sample: blood. The source is a woman aged 18-29 years with Graves' ophthalmopathy. The V gene is TRBV7-6, the J gene TRBJ2-1; perhaps D is TRBD1 or TRBD2 (5 bases each). The CDR3 DNA follows: TGTGCCAGCAGCCCAGAGGGGCATGAGCAGTTCTTC. It specifies CASSPEGHEQFF.